The clone carrying this T cell receptor (beta chain) was picked up many times. The antigen is undetermined. Healthy Caucasians, and only they, were the donors. This specimen comes from a study of identical twins. Study observations and caveats: Findings depended on cross-sectional statistics rather than tracking the same donors.

Unique molecular identifiers were in the cDNA, with template-switch universal primer binding. TCRdb re-called the 5' RACE reads through MiXCR, storing one row per CDR3 protein. Of fewer than 550,000 distinct CDR3 sequences in the sample, 12% to 15% were seen once. Per the germline V gene, CDR1 is SGHRS and CDR2 is YFSETQ. The CDR3 extends over 12 amino acids. Trimming left V 3 bases short and J 7 bases short, with 10 bases between. The same sample was also studied in work on yellow fever vaccine responses in identical twins.

This TCR was sampled from a woman under 30 in good health. Sequenced material: CD4+ T cells sorted from blood. The chain has TRBV5-1 and TRBJ2-5, with D perhaps TRBD2 (5 bases). CDR3 region: CASSSGSGTQYF. CDR3 nucleotide sequence: TGCGCCAGCAGCTCTGGCAGCGGGACCCAGTACTTC.